These 8 T cell receptor beta chains came from one sample sequenced in a study of blood T cells in healthy people across ages. Primed by a sample-barcoded 5' primer and a J-beta primer mix, a second PCR proceeded for 7 to 11 cycles. Via MiXCR, TCRdb re-called the 5' RACE reads, giving one row per CDR3 protein. The table lists about 970,000 distinct CDR3 sequences, around 54% of them singletons. Sequenced input: blood. These TCRs come from a woman aged 55-70 years in good health.

The chain has TRBV7-9 and TRBJ1-5; 9 bases are shared with TRBD1. The CDR3 has 15 residues. V was clipped by 1 base and J by 4 bases; unmatched bases: 2. From germline, CDR1 is SEHNR and CDR2 FQNEAQ (reference sequence). The CDR3 DNA reads TGTGCCAGCAGCTTAGGACAGGGGGAAAATCAGCCCCAGCATTTT. Translating it yields CASSLGQGENQPQHF.

This clonotype was counted between two and nine times. The rearrangement joins TRBV3-1 to TRBJ2-5, with TRBD2 matching 9 bases. V shed 4 bases and J 4 bases; nucleotides not matched to a gene: 13. The V gene's germline CDR1 is LGHDT and CDR2 YNNKEL (reference sequence). The CDR3 spans 17 residues. For the CDR3, the DNA is TGTGCCAGCAGCCCTTCACCGTTAGCGGGAGTATCAGAGACCCAGTACTTC. It specifies CASSPSPLAGVSETQYF.

The chain couples TRBV5-1 to TRBJ2-7; D remains unclear. The DNA end is a closer match to TRBJ2-5, so the J assignment may be wrong. This CDR3 spans 14 amino acids. Per germline, CDR1 SGHRS and CDR2 YFSETQ. CDR3 nucleotides: TGCGCCAGCAGCTTGAGTTTGGAGACCAGGACCCAGTACTTC. Translating gives CASSLSLETRTQYF.

In nucleotides, the CDR3 is TGTGCCACCAGTCGGTCCGACGGAGCCGGTTACAATGAGCAGTTCTTC. Translation gives CATSRSDGAGYNEQFF. This chain connects TRBV24-1 to TRBJ2-1; D not certain. Deletions cut 6 bases from V and 4 bases from J, with 18 bases between. CDR1 and CDR2 from the germline V gene are KGHDR and SFDVKD. This CDR3 spans 16 amino acids.

This clonotype was counted a few times. CDR3 sequence reads: CSAHFLAGGPRTDTQYF. The DNA for the CDR3 is TGCAGTGCCCACTTCCTAGCGGGAGGGCCTAGGACAGATACGCAGTATTTT. The genes are TRBV20-1 and TRBJ2-3, with 12 bases matching TRBD2. CDR3 size: 17 residues. Losses at the gene ends were 6 bases for V and 3 bases for J; bases not matched to a gene: 13. From germline, CDR1 is DFQATT and CDR2 SNEGSKA (reference sequence).

V gene TRBV7-9 combines with J gene TRBJ2-7, with D unclear. Per germline, CDR1 SEHNR and CDR2 FQNEAQ (reference sequence). Trimming removed 5 bases at V and 2 bases at J, with 22 bases between. The CDR3 totals 17 residues. The DNA for the CDR3 is TGTGCCAGCAGCCCCGAAACTAAAGCCTTAGAACCCTACGAGCAGTACTTC. Amino acids: CASSPETKALEPYEQYF. Based on the CDR3 plus reference TRBV7-9 and TRBJ2-7, the full variable domain is DTGVSQNPRHKITKRGQNVTFRCDPISEHNRLYWYRQTLGQGPEFLTYFQNEAQLEKSRLLSDRFSAERPKGSFSTLEIQRTEQGDSAMYLCASSPETKALEPYEQYFGPGTRLTVT.

The J gene is TRBJ2-7, the V gene TRBV5-1; no definite D call. Germline CDR1 SGHRS, CDR2 YFSETQ. The CDR3 sequence is 17 residues long. V lost 0 bases, J lost 3 bases, and 19 bases lay in between. CDR3 sequence: CASSLGVSVENRYEQYF. The CDR3 DNA sequence: TGCGCCAGCAGCTTGGGGGTGTCTGTCGAAAACCGCTACGAGCAGTACTTC.

This chain joins TRBV5-1 and TRBJ1-2; 8 positions match TRBD1. The CDR3 is made up of 13 amino acids. Germline CDR1 is SGHRS and CDR2 is YFSETQ. J was trimmed by 8 bases and V by 4 bases; bases with no gene match: 7. The DNA for the CDR3 is TGCGCCAGCAGCGTGGGACAGGCTGGGGGCTACACCTTC. Translated, it gives CASSVGQAGGYTF.